This TCR beta chain was documented in a study of regulatory T cells in long-lasting Graves disease (dated by TCRdb to the early 2020s). For the wider study: Patients with newly diagnosed Graves' disease had been on antithyroid drugs for under 3 months. TCR sequencing covered some 13 persistent and roughly 20 newly diagnosed Graves' disease patients, some 35 samples in total. The study was conducted in China and was registered as a clinical trial. Patients with persistent Graves' disease were compared with patients with newly diagnosed Graves' disease using TCR sequencing and RNA sequencing of peripheral blood. On the study overall, not on this receptor specifically: More public clonotypes were shared among persistent patients (around 2,600) than among newly diagnosed patients (more than 900). As a limitation, the authors acknowledged that the small sample size may reduce accuracy. Only the TCR beta chain was sequenced and analyzed. Preferential use of TRBV28, TRBJ1-2 and TRBJ2-5 was observed in persistent disease, whereas TRBV20-1 and TRBJ2-1 were favored in newly diagnosed disease. Compared with newly diagnosed patients, patients with persistent Graves' disease had lower TCR Shannon entropy and fewer highly expanded clones, which suggests clonal expansion. Because the primary lesion, thyroid tissue, could not be accessed, the study looked at peripheral blood alone.

According to the study, the label for this sample's time point signals: newly diagnosed GD, antithyroid drugs for less than 3 months. For both TCR sequencing and RNA sequencing, RNA was extracted from PBMCs in TRIzol. Graves' disease was diagnosed according to American Thyroid Association guidelines. Patients for the study were recruited at an endocrinology department in Xi'an, China. Each patient gave approximately 10 milliliters of peripheral blood, collected in an EDTA anticoagulant tube. Ficoll Paque Plus density gradient separation was used to isolate PBMCs, and no additional T cell sorting was done. An Agilent 2100 Bioanalyzer and agarose gel were used to assess RNA quality, and a NanoDrop 2000 was used to measure RNA concentration. The library was produced with multiplex PCR. The sequencer listed for this sample is Illumina HiSeq 4000. CDR3 regions were amplified by Arm-PCR with iRepertoire HTBI primers to construct TCR beta libraries. PCR products were gel purified before sequencing. As for the authors' bioinformatics: Across samples, 55 to 80 TRBV and 13 to 15 TRBJ segments were identified and used for gene usage analysis of CDR3 amino acid clonotypes. COPE and FqMerger were used to merge filtered high-quality paired reads into contigs. BLAST was used to align contigs to the IMGT TRBV, TRBD and TRBJ reference genes, and CDR3 was defined following IMGT. Clonotypes above 0.1% frequency were classified as highly expanded clones. Shannon entropy served as the measure of repertoire diversity, while the Gini coefficient captured V-J evenness. Public clonotypes were defined as clonotypes shared by more than one individual. Starting from the raw public reads, TCRdb applied fastp trimming at Q25, assembled clones with MiXCR and retained in-frame beta chains. Each record represents a unique CDR3 protein, reported with the most common genes and DNA among its rows. The V and J calls reflect TCRdb's pipeline rather than the authors' work. The sample table shows around 450,000 distinct CDR3 sequences, and 15% are seen once. The ten largest make up approximately 7.8% of the sample.

This clonotype was counted between two and nine times. The clone's antigen remains unknown. No clone much larger than this one lies a single base away; base qualities are absent. From cysteine to phenylalanine, the CDR3 is 17 amino acids long. Only CDR3 DNA is held: 51 bases, read in frame from base 1. CDR1 and CDR2, per the germline V gene (reference sequence), are LNHDA and SQIVND. Compared with germline, V lacks 0 bases and J lacks 7 bases; bases without a gene match: 9. The data also belong to a second study, concerning T cells in Graves' hyperthyroidism and ophthalmopathy. Taken from the second paper: A patient counted as having stable Graves' hyperthyroidism if no progression to ophthalmopathy occurred over 18 months of follow-up. The hyperthyroidism patients were between 18 and 65 years old and newly diagnosed, with a disease duration of less than 2 months. The study excluded patients with uncontrolled infections, other autoimmune diseases, pregnancy or lactation. Diagnoses were established on the basis of clinical symptoms, serum thyroxine and TRAb, thyroid ultrasound, and orbital computed tomography. The TCR CDR3 was subjected to a first round of RT-PCR using the HTBI primer set and the Qiagen OneStep RT-PCR kit. Most expanded thyroid clonotypes (frequency above 0.001) were also detected in blood, suggesting blood repertoires may reflect thyroid immune responses. In cross-validation, a model built on a 13 V-J signature told ophthalmopathy apart from stable hyperthyroidism with over 85% sensitivity and roughly 83% specificity, and in testing the same model reached 80%/75%. In validation, progression to ophthalmopathy was predicted by the model with 70.59% sensitivity and 72.22% specificity, a median of approximately 6.5 months before onset. To identify distinguishing TCR V-J signatures, a discovery cohort of 100 or so patients was used, comprising some 45 with Graves' ophthalmopathy and about 59 with stable Graves' hyperthyroidism. Prospective prediction of ophthalmopathy was tested in an independent validation cohort consisting of about 19 hyperthyroidism patients and 15 or so patients who later progressed to ophthalmopathy. For training and testing, the roughly 97 patients in the discovery cohort were randomly divided in a 7:3 ratio. Thyroid tissue and blood T-cell repertoires from several Graves' hyperthyroidism patients were also compared in the study. After blood sampling, hyperthyroidism patients were treated with methimazole at a starting dose of 30 mg daily, and ophthalmopathy patients were treated with high-dose intravenous methylprednisolone. The libraries were constructed in a second round of multiplex PCR and then size-selected and purified. Paired-end sequencing of the libraries was performed with 100 bp reads on an Illumina HiSeq2000. SOAPnuke was used to process the raw data, throwing out any read that contained adapters or uncalled bases, had a mean Phred below 15, or lacked an exact constant-primer or identifier match. High-quality paired reads were merged with COPE v1.2.5, and unique nucleotide sequences were defined as clonotypes. Clonotypes were aligned to IMGT TRBV, TRBD and TRBJ reference segments using MiTCR v1.1. Analysis was restricted to V-J combinations with a frequency above 0.0001, which covered 98% to 99.2% of repertoires. A TCS score was defined as the ratio between F50 (clonal expansion) and ExV (chaos), using BLOSUM62-based TCRdist between CDR3 peptides within each V-J. Welch's t-statistics and random forest reduced roughly 500 V-J features to roughly 13, which were used in a naive Bayes classifier (R e1071). Sample size was not statistically predetermined, and investigators were not blinded to group allocation. The paper describes TCR Vbeta CDR3 sequencing of 130 to 150 peripheral blood samples, made up of roughly 40 ophthalmopathy patients, roughly 80 hyperthyroidism patients and some 17 progressor patients.

The source was peripheral blood mononuclear cells (PBMCs), collected at new diagnosis, from a patient treated with antithyroid drugs. The sequence came from a woman in her 40s with Graves disease. Donor details come from another sample of the same person, matched by shared clones. The sequence links TRBV19 to TRBJ2-2, with 9 bases in between that match TRBD1. The CDR3 amino acid sequence is: CASSIDLPTGGGGELFF. The nucleotide sequence reads as follows: TGTGCCAGTAGTATAGATCTCCCCACAGGGGGCGGCGGGGAGCTGTTTTTT.